A selection of T cell receptor beta chains follows, all from one sample in a study of naive and memory T cell subsets. TCRdb redid the calling of the UMI-ligation and nested PCR reads with MiXCR, one entry per CDR3 protein. This table has approximately 140,000 distinct CDR3 sequences, approximately 20% appearing once. The sequenced sample was naive CD8+ T cells from blood. These receptor sequences come from a human donor in good health. Both conserved end residues are trimmed from each CDR3. Fields, in order: clone size, V gene, J gene, CDR3 protein. Clone size is shown for a subset of rows, as once, few, many or a class of expanded clone.

clone_size: few; v_call: TRBV7-8; j_call: TRBJ1-1; cdr3_aa: ASSPRGLSEAF
clone_size: .; v_call: TRBV4-1; j_call: TRBJ2-2; cdr3_aa: ASSHEIGRGVAGELF
clone_size: few; v_call: TRBV11-2; j_call: TRBJ2-7; cdr3_aa: ASSYLPGQGVYEQY
clone_size: .; v_call: TRBV4-1; j_call: TRBJ1-5; cdr3_aa: ASSQPGSDQPQH
clone_size: .; v_call: TRBV7-3; j_call: TRBJ2-1; cdr3_aa: ASSLEGGPHNEQF
clone_size: few; v_call: TRBV12-3/TRBV12-4; j_call: TRBJ2-7; cdr3_aa: ASSENSEQY
clone_size: few; v_call: TRBV6-6; j_call: TRBJ1-1; cdr3_aa: ASSYSVNTEAF
clone_size: .; v_call: TRBV7-2; j_call: TRBJ2-3; cdr3_aa: ASSWLLGLAGVEDTQY
clone_size: .; v_call: TRBV7-9; j_call: TRBJ1-1; cdr3_aa: ASSSFMDRGEAF
clone_size: few; v_call: TRBV5-1; j_call: TRBJ2-7; cdr3_aa: ASSPGTSNYEQY
clone_size: .; v_call: TRBV4-1; j_call: TRBJ2-1; cdr3_aa: ASSQEKQREVAGDEQF
clone_size: few; v_call: TRBV5-6; j_call: TRBJ1-5; cdr3_aa: ASSRVGQSNQPQH
clone_size: .; v_call: TRBV12-5; j_call: TRBJ2-7; cdr3_aa: ASGMTSNSYEQY
clone_size: .; v_call: TRBV12-3/TRBV12-4; j_call: TRBJ1-2; cdr3_aa: AIFAWDSNYGYT